This TCR beta chain derives from a study of beta chain features in type 1 diabetes. In its sample, this clone was seen a few times. The entirety of the isolated RNA underwent reverse transcription, so expressed TCRB transcripts were sequenced. Measured with immunoSEQ multiplex PCR; TCRdb has only the in-frame clones, and not every one. This sample carries approximately 300,000 clones, more than 9.5% of them seen once, and the ten largest clones take under 0.02%. Germline V lookup: CDR1 SGHRS, CDR2 YFSETQ. The CDR3 runs to 14 residues. V trimming: 4 bases; J trimming: 1 base; junction bases outside the gene matches: 3. Every participating donor gave one draw, a heparinised blood sample averaging around 120 mL. Populations isolated by sorting all had purity greater than 95%.

Sequencing input: naive CD4+ T cells from blood. The genes are TRBV5-1 and TRBJ2-7, with 9 positions matching TRBD1. This receptor was taken from a young woman in good health. CDR3: CASSPGQGSYEQYF. The CDR3 coding sequence is TGCGCCAGCAGCCCGGGACAGGGTTCCTACGAGCAGTACTTC. The variable domain in full, completed from reference TRBV5-1 and TRBJ2-7, reads KAGVTQTPRYLIKTRGQQVTLSCSPISGHRSVSWYQQTPGQGLQFLFEYFSETQRNKGNFPGRFSGRQFSNSRSEMNVSTLELGDSALYLCASSPGQGSYEQYFGPGTRLTVT.